This entry lists 25 T cell receptor beta chains sequenced from one sample in a study of T cell repertoires in cytomegalovirus infection. In TCRdb, the reads were re-called with MiXCR into one record per CDR3 protein. The sample shows 310,000 or so distinct CDR3 sequences, about 9.1% of them seen only once. The source material was PBMCs. These receptors were obtained from a human donor in good health (CMV status not recorded). Some clones in this sample may be carry-over from other donors' samples.

This clonotype was observed many times. CDR3: CASSEASAGLDGYTF. The CDR3 DNA sequence: TGTGCCAGCAGTGAAGCGTCGGCAGGGCTGGATGGCTACACCTTC. The chain has TRBV2 and TRBJ1-2, with a weak D call TRBD1 (5 bases). This CDR3 comprises 15 residues. Germline lookup yields CDR1 SNHLY and CDR2 FYNNEI. The germline V and J ends were trimmed by 0 bases and 6 bases, with 14 bases remaining between them. The full variable domain, in which reference TRBV2 and TRBJ1-2 provide the parts outside the CDR3, is EPEVTQTPSHQVTQMGQEVILRCVPISNHLYFYWYRQILGQKVEFLVSFYNNEISEKSEIFDDQFSVERPDGSNFTLKIRSTKLEDSAMYFCASSEASAGLDGYTFGSGTRLTVV.

The sample holds a few counts of this clonotype. The V and J genes are TRBV2 and TRBJ1-5; 11 nucleotides match TRBD1. CDR3 size: 16 residues. Germline V CDR1 and CDR2: SNHLY, FYNNEI. Trimming cost V 5 bases and J 3 bases; bases outside gene matches: 6. Here the CDR3 reads CASSFRDRGSNQPQHF. CDR3 sequence (DNA): TGTGCCAGCAGTTTCCGGGACAGGGGGTCCAATCAGCCCCAGCATTTT. Full variable domain (missing parts from reference TRBV2 and TRBJ1-5): EPEVTQTPSHQVTQMGQEVILRCVPISNHLYFYWYRQILGQKVEFLVSFYNNEISEKSEIFDDQFSVERPDGSNFTLKIRSTKLEDSAMYFCASSFRDRGSNQPQHFGDGTRLSIL.

Ten or more counts support this clonotype. V usage is TRBV19 and J usage is TRBJ2-1; D not resolved. CDR1 LNHDA and CDR2 SQIVND come from the germline V gene (reference sequence). V lost 3 bases to trimming and J lost 0 bases, with 21 bases between them. This CDR3 has 19 amino acids. The CDR3 coding sequence is TGTGCCAGTAGTATCCTTGACTGGGATCCCCTGACCTCCTACAATGAGCAGTTCTTC. This encodes CASSILDWDPLTSYNEQFF.

This clonotype was picked up many times. The chain uses TRBV20-1 and TRBJ2-1; TRBD2 aligns across 8 bases. V shed 5 bases, J shed 4 bases, and the junction held 10 bases outside the gene matches. Germline-derived CDR1 and CDR2 are DFQATT and SNEGSKA (reference sequence). This CDR3 comprises 15 residues. DNA of the CDR3: TGCAGTGCTCCCGACGGGGGGGGGGCTTACAATGAGCAGTTCTTC. Translating it yields CSAPDGGGAYNEQFF.

This clonotype was picked up many times. V usage is TRBV29-1 and J usage is TRBJ2-3; 8 nucleotides line up with TRBD2. From germline, CDR1 is SQVTM and CDR2 ANQGSEA. The CDR3 has 15 amino acids. After removal of 8 bases from V and 6 bases from J, the junction contained 16 bases not matched to a gene. The CDR3 reads CSQGSGRGASDTQYF. The CDR3 nucleotides read TGCAGCCAAGGGTCCGGGCGGGGGGCGTCGGATACGCAGTATTTT.

In its sample, this clonotype was seen many times. In nucleotides, the CDR3 is TGTGCCAGCAGCTTAGGGGGAAGGAGAGACACAGATACGCAGTATTTT. Translating it yields CASSLGGRRDTDTQYF. The rearrangement links TRBV11-3 to TRBJ2-3, with D unclear. The germline V and J ends were trimmed by 1 base and 2 bases, with 13 bases remaining between them. The CDR3 is 16 residues long. Germline V gene data show CDR1 as SGHNT and CDR2 as YENEEA. The full variable domain, with the rest looked up from reference TRBV11-3 and TRBJ2-3, is EAGVVQSPRYKIIEKKQPVAFWCNPISGHNTLYWYLQNLGQGPELLIRYENEEAVDDSQLPKDRFSAERLKGVDSTLKIQPAELGDSAVYLCASSLGGRRDTDTQYFGPGTRLTVL.

There are a few counts of this clonotype. The chain has TRBV15 and TRBJ2-3, with 8 bases fitting TRBD2. The germline V gene encodes CDR1 LNHNV and CDR2 YYDKDF (reference sequence). The ends lost 3 bases at V and 4 bases at J; junction bases unmatched: 6. The CDR3 runs to 15 residues. DNA for the CDR3: TGTGCCACCAGCAGGCTCCGGGGGGGCTCAGATACGCAGTATTTT. It codes for CATSRLRGGSDTQYF.

This clonotype was seen many times. The V gene is TRBV20-1, the J gene TRBJ1-1; TRBD1 matches at 7 bases. With 3 bases clipped from V and 4 bases from J, the junction kept 11 bases outside the gene matches. This CDR3 is 15 amino acids long. Germline V CDR1 and CDR2: DFQATT, SNEGSKA (reference sequence). The chain's CDR3 is CSASSSRGVLTEAFF. The DNA of the CDR3 is TGCAGTGCTAGTTCCTCCAGGGGGGTTCTCACTGAAGCTTTCTTT.

This clonotype was seen ten or more times. This chain connects TRBV11-2 to TRBJ2-3; 9 nucleotides line up with TRBD2. This CDR3 has 15 amino acids. V dropped 6 bases and J dropped 1; count of bases not matched to a gene: 5. Per germline, CDR1 SGHAT and CDR2 FQNNGV. The CDR3 sequence: CASSPIAGGTDTQYF. CDR3 nucleotides: TGTGCCAGCAGTCCTATAGCGGGGGGCACAGATACGCAGTATTTT.

At least ten counts were recorded for this clonotype. The chain combines TRBV2 with TRBJ2-7; no clear D gene. Germline V gene sequence: CDR1 SNHLY, CDR2 FYNNEI. V was pared by 1 base and J by 4 bases, with 8 bases between. This CDR3 comprises 13 residues. CDR3 sequence (DNA): TGTGCCAGCAGTGAAGGGGGATTATACGAGCAGTACGTC. Translating gives CASSEGGLYEQYV.

With respect to this clonotype: A much larger clonotype is one base distant, so this may be a read error. The V and J genes are TRBV15 and TRBJ2-1; D unresolved. The CDR3 is 13 residues long. Germline V CDR1 and CDR2: LNHNV, YYDKDF (reference sequence). This CDR3 reads CTAGSLRYNEQFF. The CDR3 DNA follows: TGTACCGCCGGCAGTTTACGGTACAATGAGCAGTTCTTC.

Many counts were recorded for this clonotype. The J gene is TRBJ2-1, the V gene TRBV11-1, with TRBD2 matching 8 bases. With V trimmed by 3 bases and J by 6 bases, 10 bases remained unmatched. The CDR3 totals 16 residues. Germline values: CDR1 SGHAT, CDR2 FQDESV (reference sequence). The CDR3 here is CASSLGGLARGNEQFF. CDR3 nucleotide sequence: TGTGCCAGCAGCTTGGGAGGACTAGCCCGTGGCAATGAGCAGTTCTTC.

In this sample, this clonotype turned up many times. The chain carries TRBV27 and TRBJ2-2; D uncertain. The CDR3 extends over 13 amino acids. With 3 bases removed from V and 6 bases from J, the gap between germline ends came to 8 bases. Germline assignment: CDR1 MNHEY and CDR2 SMNVEV (reference sequence). CDR3 sequence (DNA): TGTGCCAGCAGTTTGAAGAGGTCCGGGGAGCTGTTTTTT. The encoded protein is CASSLKRSGELFF.

Concerning this clonotype itself: A much larger clone is a single base away; this may be a read error. This chain links TRBV7-6 with TRBJ2-7; 11 bases line up with TRBD1. This CDR3 comprises 15 residues. Germline-derived CDR1 and CDR2 are SGHVS and FNYEAQ. The CDR3 nucleotides read TGTGCCAGCAGTCGGTCGGACAGGGGGCTCTACGTGCAGTACTTC. Protein sequence: CASSRSDRGLYVQYF.

Ten or more counts support this clonotype. The V call is TRBV4-1, the J call TRBJ2-2, with no clear D. CDR1 and CDR2 from the germline V gene are MGHRA and YSYEKL. V was shortened by 4 bases and J by 4 bases, with 7 bases between the two germline ends. CDR3 length: 13 residues. The CDR3 DNA sequence: TGCGCCAGCAGCCCCTGGATCACCGGGGAGCTGTTTTTT. It encodes CASSPWITGELFF.

The sample holds many counts of this clonotype. The chain couples TRBV6-5 to TRBJ2-7; the match to TRBD2 covers 15 bases. V was clipped by 0 bases and J by 0 bases; unmatched bases: 6. The CDR3 has 19 amino acids. Germline V gene lookup returns CDR1 MNHEY and CDR2 SVGAGI. CDR3 DNA: TGTGCCAGCAGTTACTCGGGGACTAGCGGGGGGACCTACTCCTACGAGCAGTACTTC. Protein sequence: CASSYSGTSGGTYSYEQYF.

This clonotype was detected ten times or more. This sequence joins TRBV14 and TRBJ1-6, with D maybe TRBD1 (5 bases). Between the trimmed V and J ends, which lost 2 bases and 6 bases, there was a span of 14 bases. Germline V CDR1 and CDR2: SGHDN, FVKESK. The CDR3 covers 16 residues. The CDR3 sequence is CASSQPGIARNSPLHF. CDR3 coding DNA: TGTGCCAGCAGCCAACCAGGGATAGCGCGTAATTCACCCCTCCACTTT.

V gene TRBV28 combines with J gene TRBJ1-6, with D possibly matching TRBD1 (5 bases). The CDR3 has 15 amino acids. V lost 2 bases, J lost 3 bases, and 8 bases lay in between. Germline CDR1 MDHEN, CDR2 SYDVKM. The CDR3 DNA reads as TGTGCCAGCAGTTTAGAGGGGTACTATAATTCACCCCTCCACTTT. It specifies CASSLEGYYNSPLHF.

The chain uses TRBV20-1 and TRBJ2-3; 11 bases line up with TRBD2. CDR1 DFQATT and CDR2 SNEGSKA come from the germline V gene (reference sequence). This CDR3 region has 16 residues. V dropped 6 bases and J dropped 2; count of bases not matched to a gene: 10. The CDR3 coding sequence is TGCAGTGCGAAAAGCTCTAGCGGGGGGTCCACAGATACGCAGTATTTT. Amino acids: CSAKSSSGGSTDTQYF.

Many counts were recorded for this clonotype. The chain carries TRBV20-1 and TRBJ2-3; 8 nucleotides line up with TRBD2. Germline loops: CDR1 DFQATT, CDR2 SNEGSKA (reference sequence). The CDR3 has 13 residues. The V gene end was trimmed by 3 bases and the J gene end by 4 bases; junction bases not matched to a gene: 3. The CDR3 region has the DNA TGCAGTGCTAGCGGGGGGGCCCCAGATACGCAGTATTTT. Its translation is CSASGGAPDTQYF.

At least ten counts were recorded for this clonotype. The rearrangement joins TRBV12-3 or TRBV12-4 to TRBJ1-3; D unresolved. V lost 10 bases and J lost 10, with 14 bases in between. CDR3 length equals 11 residues. The CDR3 spells CATDTTGTIYF. The CDR3 DNA follows: TGTGCCACCGACACCACCGGGACCATATATTTT.

This clonotype was counted ten times or more. The gene calls are TRBV28 and TRBJ1-1; 7 bases line up with TRBD1. There are 17 residues in the CDR3. The germline V gene encodes CDR1 MDHEN and CDR2 SYDVKM. The trim removed 1 base at V and 0 bases at J, leaving 8 bases unmatched. The CDR3 region is CASSLLVRGSMNTEAFF. As DNA, the CDR3 is TGTGCCAGCAGTTTATTGGTCAGGGGGTCCATGAACACTGAAGCTTTCTTT.

This clonotype was seen repeatedly, ten times or more. CDR3 bases: TGTGCCAGCAGCCGAGGGGGATCAGGGACTATGAACACTGAAGCTTTCTTT. Amino acids: CASSRGGSGTMNTEAFF. This rearrangement joins TRBV7-2 to TRBJ1-1, with D possibly TRBD1 on 6 matching bases. The ends were cut back, 5 bases at V and 0 bases at J, with 19 bases in the middle. Germline CDR1 is SGHTA and CDR2 is FQGNSA. This CDR3 contains 17 residues.

This clonotype occurred many times. The chain is built from TRBV7-2 and TRBJ2-1, with 8 bases aligning to TRBD1. J gave up 3 bases and V 5 bases, and 6 bases lay outside the gene matches. The CDR3 is 15 residues long. Germline V gene sequence: CDR1 SGHTA, CDR2 FQGNSA. The CDR3: CASSQDRASYNEQFF. The CDR3 DNA reads TGTGCCAGCAGCCAGGACAGGGCTAGCTACAATGAGCAGTTCTTC.

The sample holds many counts of this clonotype. The gene calls are TRBV6-2 or TRBV6-3 and TRBJ2-1; 7 positions match TRBD2. Germline trimming cut 1 base from V and 9 bases from J; bases unmatched to any gene: 3. The CDR3 is 13 residues long. The V gene's germline CDR1 is MNHEY and CDR2 SVGEGT. CDR3 in amino acids: CASSYWGEGEQFF. The CDR3 coding sequence is TGTGCCAGCAGTTACTGGGGGGAGGGTGAGCAGTTCTTC.